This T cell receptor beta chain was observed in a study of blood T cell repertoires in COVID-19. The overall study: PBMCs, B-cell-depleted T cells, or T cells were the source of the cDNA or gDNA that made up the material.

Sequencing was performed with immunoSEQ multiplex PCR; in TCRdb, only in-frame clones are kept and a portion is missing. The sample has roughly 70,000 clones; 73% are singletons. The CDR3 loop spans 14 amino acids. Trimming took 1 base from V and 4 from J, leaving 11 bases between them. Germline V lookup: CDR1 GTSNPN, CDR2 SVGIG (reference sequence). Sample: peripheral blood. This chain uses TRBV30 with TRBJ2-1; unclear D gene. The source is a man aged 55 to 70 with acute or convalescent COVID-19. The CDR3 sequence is CAWSGSNGYNEQFF. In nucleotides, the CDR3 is TGTGCCTGGAGTGGAAGTAACGGGTACAATGAGCAGTTCTTC.